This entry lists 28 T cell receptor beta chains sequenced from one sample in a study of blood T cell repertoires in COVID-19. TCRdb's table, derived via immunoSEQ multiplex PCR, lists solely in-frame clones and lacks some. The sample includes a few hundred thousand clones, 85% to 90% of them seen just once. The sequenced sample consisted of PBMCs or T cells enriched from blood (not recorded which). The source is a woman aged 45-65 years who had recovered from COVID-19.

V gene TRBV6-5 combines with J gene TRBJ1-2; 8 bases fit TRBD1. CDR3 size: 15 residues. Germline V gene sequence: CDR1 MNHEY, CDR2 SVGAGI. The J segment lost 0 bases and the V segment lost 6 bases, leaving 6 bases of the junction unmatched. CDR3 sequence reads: CASRTTGGSNYGYTF. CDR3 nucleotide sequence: TGTGCCAGCAGAACCACAGGGGGTTCTAACTATGGCTACACCTTC.

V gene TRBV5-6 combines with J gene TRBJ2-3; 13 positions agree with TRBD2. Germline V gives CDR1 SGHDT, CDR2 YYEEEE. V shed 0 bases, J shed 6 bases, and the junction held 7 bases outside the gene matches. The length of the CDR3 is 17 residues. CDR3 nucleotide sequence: TGTGCCAGCAGCTTGGGGACTAGCGGGGGCCCCGGGGATACGCAGTATTTT. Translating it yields CASSLGTSGGPGDTQYF.

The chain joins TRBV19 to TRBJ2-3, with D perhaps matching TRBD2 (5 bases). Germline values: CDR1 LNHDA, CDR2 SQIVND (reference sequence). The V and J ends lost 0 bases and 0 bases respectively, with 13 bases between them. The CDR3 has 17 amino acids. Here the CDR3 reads CASSIDSLAMSTDTQYF. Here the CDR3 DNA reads TGTGCCAGTAGTATAGATTCCCTAGCAATGAGCACAGATACGCAGTATTTT.

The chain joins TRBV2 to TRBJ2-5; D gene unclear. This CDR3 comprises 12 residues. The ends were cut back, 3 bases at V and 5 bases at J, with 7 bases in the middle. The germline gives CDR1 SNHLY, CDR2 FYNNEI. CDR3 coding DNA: TGTGCCAGCAGTGACAACGAGGAGACCCAGTACTTC. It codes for CASSDNEETQYF. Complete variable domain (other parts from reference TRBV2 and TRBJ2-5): EPEVTQTPSHQVTQMGQEVILRCVPISNHLYFYWYRQILGQKVEFLVSFYNNEISEKSEIFDDQFSVERPDGSNFTLKIRSTKLEDSAMYFCASSDNEETQYFGPGTRLLVL.

CDR3 residues: CASSENRDTNEKLFF. CDR3 coding DNA: TGTGCCAGCAGCGAGAACAGGGACACTAATGAAAAACTGTTTTTT. V and J are TRBV5-4 and TRBJ1-4, with a possible D match to TRBD1 (6 bases). This CDR3 has 15 amino acids. The V gene lost 4 bases and the J gene lost 2 bases, with 12 bases spanning the gap. In germline, CDR1 is SGHNT, CDR2 YYREEE (reference sequence).

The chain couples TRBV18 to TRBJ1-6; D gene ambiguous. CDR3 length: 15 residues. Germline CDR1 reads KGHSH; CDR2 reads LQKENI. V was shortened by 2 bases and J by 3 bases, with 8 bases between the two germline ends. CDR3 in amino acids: CASSPVANYNSPLHF. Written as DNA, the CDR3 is TGTGCCAGCTCACCAGTGGCCAACTATAATTCACCCCTCCACTTT. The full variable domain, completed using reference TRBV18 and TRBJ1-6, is NAGVMQNPRHLVRRRGQEARLRCSPMKGHSHVYWYRQLPEEGLKFMVYLQKENIIDESGMPKERFSAEFPKEGPSILRIQQVVRGDSAAYFCASSPVANYNSPLHFGNGTRLTVT.

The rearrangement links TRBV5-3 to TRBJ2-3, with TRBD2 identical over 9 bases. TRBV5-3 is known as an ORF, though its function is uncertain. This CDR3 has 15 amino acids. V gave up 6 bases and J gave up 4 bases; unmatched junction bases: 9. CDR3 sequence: CARKSKRGDPDTQYF. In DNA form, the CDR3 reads TGTGCCAGAAAGTCAAAGCGGGGGGACCCAGATACGCAGTATTTT.

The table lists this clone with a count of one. The CDR3 region has the DNA TGTGCCAGCAGCCGACCGGGACAGGGCCGTGAAAAACTGTTTTTT. This gives the protein CASSRPGQGREKLFF. This chain joins TRBV7-9 and TRBJ1-4; 9 nucleotides line up with TRBD1. From germline, CDR1 is SEHNR and CDR2 FQNEAQ (reference sequence). The CDR3 is made up of 15 amino acids. With 5 bases clipped from V and 7 bases from J, the junction kept 8 bases outside the gene matches.

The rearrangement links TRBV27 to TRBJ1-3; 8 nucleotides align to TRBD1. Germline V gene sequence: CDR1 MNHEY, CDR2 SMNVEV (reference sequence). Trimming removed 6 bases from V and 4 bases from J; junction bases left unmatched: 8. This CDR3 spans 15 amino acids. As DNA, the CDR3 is TGTGCCAGCAGACCCTCAGGGGGCAGAGGAAACACCATATATTTT. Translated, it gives CASRPSGGRGNTIYF.

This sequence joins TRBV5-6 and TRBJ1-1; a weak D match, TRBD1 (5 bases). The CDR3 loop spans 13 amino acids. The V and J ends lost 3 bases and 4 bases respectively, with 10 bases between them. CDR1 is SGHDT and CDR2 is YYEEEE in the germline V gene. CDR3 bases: TGTGCCAGCAGCTATCGGAGGGGCACTGAAGCTTTCTTT. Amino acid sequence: CASSYRRGTEAFF.

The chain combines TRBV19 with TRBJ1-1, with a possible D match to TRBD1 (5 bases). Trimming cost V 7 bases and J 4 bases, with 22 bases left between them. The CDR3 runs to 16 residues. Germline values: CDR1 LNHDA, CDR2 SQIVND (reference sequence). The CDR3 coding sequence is TGTGCCAGTATCGGTGTACATCAGGGTCTGGGCACTGAAGCTTTCTTT. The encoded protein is CASIGVHQGLGTEAFF.

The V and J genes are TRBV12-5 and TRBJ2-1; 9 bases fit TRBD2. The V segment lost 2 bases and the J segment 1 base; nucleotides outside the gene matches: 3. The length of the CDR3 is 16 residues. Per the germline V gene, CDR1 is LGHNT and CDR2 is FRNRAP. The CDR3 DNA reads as TGTGCTAGTGGTTTGTCCAGCGGGGGGTCCTACAATGAGCAGTTCTTC. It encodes CASGLSSGGSYNEQFF.

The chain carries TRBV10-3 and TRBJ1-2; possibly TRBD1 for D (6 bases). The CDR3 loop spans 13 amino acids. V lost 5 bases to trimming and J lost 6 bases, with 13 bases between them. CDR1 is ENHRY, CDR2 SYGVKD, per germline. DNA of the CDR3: TGTGCCATCAGTCGGACAGACGGACATGGCTACACCTTC. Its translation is CAISRTDGHGYTF.

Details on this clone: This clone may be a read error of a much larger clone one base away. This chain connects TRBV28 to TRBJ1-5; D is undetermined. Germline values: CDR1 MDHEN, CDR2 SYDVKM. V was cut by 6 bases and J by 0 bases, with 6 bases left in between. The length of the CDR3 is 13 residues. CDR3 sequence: CASRRDSNQPQHF. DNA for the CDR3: TGTGCCAGCAGGAGAGATAGCAATCAGCCCCAGCATTTT.

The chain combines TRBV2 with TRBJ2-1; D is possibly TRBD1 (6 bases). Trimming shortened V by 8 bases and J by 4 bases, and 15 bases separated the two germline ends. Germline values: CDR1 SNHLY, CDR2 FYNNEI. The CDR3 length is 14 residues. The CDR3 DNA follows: TGTGCCAGCGGCGGGCAGGGGCTTTACAATGAGCAGTTCTTC. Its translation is CASGGQGLYNEQFF.

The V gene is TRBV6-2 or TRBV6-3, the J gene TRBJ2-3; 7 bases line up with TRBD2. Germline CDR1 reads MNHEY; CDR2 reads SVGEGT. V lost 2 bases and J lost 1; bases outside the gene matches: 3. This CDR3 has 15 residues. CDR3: CASSYLSGGTDTQYF. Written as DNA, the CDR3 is TGTGCCAGCAGTTACCTCAGCGGGGGCACAGATACGCAGTATTTT.

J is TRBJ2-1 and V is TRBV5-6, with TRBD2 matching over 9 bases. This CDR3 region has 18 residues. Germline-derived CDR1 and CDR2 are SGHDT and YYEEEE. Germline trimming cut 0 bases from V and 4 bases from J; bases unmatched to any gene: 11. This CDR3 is CASSLAVVSGGRYNEQFF. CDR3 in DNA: TGTGCCAGCAGCTTGGCCGTAGTTAGCGGGGGCAGGTACAATGAGCAGTTCTTC.

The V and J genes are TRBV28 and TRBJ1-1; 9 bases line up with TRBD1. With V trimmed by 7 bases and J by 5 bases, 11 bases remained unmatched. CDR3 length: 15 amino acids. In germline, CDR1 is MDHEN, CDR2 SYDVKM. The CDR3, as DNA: TGTGCCAGCATCGGCACAGGGGGCGCGAGGACTGAAGCTTTCTTT. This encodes CASIGTGGARTEAFF.

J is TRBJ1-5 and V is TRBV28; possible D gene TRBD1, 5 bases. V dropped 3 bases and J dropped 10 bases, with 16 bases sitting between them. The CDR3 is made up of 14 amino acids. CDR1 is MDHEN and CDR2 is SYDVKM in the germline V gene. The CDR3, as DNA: TGTGCCAGCAGTTTGTTGGGGGGGAGGGATCCCCAGCATTTT. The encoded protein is CASSLLGGRDPQHF. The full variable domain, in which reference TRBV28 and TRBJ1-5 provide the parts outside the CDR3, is DVKVTQSSRYLVKRTGEKVFLECVQDMDHENMFWYRQDPGLGLRLIYFSYDVKMKEKGDIPEGYSVSREKKERFSLILESASTNQTSMYLCASSLLGGRDPQHFGDGTRLSIL.

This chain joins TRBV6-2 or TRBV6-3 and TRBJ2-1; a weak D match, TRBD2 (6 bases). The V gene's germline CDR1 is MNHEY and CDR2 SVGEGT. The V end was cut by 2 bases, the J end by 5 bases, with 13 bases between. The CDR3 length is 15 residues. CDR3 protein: CASSYTGVPNNEQFF. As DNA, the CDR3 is TGTGCCAGCAGTTACACGGGGGTACCAAACAATGAGCAGTTCTTC.

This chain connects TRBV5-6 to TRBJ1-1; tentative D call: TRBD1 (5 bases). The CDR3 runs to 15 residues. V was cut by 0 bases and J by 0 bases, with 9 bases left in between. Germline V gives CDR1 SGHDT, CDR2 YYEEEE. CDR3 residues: CASSLAGLMNTEAFF. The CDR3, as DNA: TGTGCCAGCAGCTTGGCGGGACTCATGAACACTGAAGCTTTCTTT.

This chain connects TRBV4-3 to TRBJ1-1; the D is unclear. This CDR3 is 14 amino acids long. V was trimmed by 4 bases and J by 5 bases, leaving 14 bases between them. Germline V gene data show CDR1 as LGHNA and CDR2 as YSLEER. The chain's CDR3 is CASSLSAEETEAFF. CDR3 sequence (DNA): TGCGCCAGCAGCCTATCCGCGGAGGAAACTGAAGCTTTCTTT.

The CDR3 nucleotides are TGTGCCAGTAAGGACAATCGACAGCCCCAGCATTTT. Translated, it gives CASKDNRQPQHF. The chain joins TRBV19 to TRBJ1-5; D is possibly TRBD1 (5 bases). The CDR3 totals 12 residues. The V end was cut by 7 bases, the J end by 7 bases, with 11 bases between. Germline CDR1 is LNHDA and CDR2 is SQIVND (reference sequence).

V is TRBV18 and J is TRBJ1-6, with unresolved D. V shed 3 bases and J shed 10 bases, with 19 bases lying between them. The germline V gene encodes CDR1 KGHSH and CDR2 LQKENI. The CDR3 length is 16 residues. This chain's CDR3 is CASSPKPLDPSSPLHF. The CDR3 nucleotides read TGTGCCAGCTCACCTAAGCCTTTGGACCCTAGCTCACCCCTCCACTTT.

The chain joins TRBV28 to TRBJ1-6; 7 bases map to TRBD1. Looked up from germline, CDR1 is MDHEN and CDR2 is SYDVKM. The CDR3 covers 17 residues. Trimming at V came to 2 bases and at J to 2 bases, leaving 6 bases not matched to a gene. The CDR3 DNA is TGTGCCAGCAGTTTAGGTTACAGGGGAGCCTATAATTCACCCCTCCACTTT. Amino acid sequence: CASSLGYRGAYNSPLHF.

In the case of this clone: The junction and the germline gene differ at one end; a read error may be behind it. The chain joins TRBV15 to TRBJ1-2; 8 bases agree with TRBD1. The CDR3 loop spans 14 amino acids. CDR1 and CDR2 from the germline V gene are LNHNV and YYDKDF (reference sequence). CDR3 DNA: TGTGCCACCAGCAGAGGGGGGTTGGACAGGGAATCTTTCTTC. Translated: CATSRGGLDRESFF.

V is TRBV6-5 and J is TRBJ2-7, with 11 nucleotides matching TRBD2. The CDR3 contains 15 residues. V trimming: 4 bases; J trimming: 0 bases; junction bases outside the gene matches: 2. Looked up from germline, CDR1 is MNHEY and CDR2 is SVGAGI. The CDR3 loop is CASSLLAGDSYEQYF. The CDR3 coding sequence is TGTGCCAGCAGTTTACTAGCGGGGGACTCCTACGAGCAGTACTTC.

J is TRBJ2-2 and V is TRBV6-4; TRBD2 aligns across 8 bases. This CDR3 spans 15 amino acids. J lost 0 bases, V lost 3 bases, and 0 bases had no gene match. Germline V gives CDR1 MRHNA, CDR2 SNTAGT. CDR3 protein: CASSEGLANTGELFF. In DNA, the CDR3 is TGTGCCAGCAGTGAGGGACTAGCGAACACCGGGGAGCTGTTTTTT.